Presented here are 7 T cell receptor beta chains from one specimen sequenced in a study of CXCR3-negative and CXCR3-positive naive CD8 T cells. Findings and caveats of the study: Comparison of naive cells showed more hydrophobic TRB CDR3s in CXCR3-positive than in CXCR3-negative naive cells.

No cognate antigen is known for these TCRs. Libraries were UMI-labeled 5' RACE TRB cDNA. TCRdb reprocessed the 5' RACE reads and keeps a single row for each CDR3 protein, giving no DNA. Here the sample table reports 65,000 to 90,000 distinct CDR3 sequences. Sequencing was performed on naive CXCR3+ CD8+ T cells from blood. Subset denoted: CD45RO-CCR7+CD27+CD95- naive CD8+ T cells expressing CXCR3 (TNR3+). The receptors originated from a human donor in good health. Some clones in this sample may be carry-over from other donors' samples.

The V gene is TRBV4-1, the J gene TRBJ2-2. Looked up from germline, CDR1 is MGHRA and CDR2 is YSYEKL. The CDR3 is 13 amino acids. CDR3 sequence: CASSQEKGGELFF.

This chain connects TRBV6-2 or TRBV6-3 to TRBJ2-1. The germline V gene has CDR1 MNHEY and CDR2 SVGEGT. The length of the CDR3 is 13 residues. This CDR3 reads CASSLGRLNEQFF.

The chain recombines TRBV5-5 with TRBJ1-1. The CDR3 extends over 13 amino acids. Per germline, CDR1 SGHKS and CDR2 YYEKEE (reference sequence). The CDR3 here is CASSLDLNTEAFF.

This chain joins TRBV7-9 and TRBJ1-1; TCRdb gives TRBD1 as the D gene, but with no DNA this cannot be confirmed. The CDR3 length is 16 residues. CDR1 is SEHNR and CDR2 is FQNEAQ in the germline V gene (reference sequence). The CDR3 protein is CASNPGGKGLTTEAFF.

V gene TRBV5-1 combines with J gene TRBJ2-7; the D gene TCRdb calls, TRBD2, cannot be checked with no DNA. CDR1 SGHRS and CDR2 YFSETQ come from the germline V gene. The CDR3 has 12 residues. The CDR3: CASSSAGVEQYF.

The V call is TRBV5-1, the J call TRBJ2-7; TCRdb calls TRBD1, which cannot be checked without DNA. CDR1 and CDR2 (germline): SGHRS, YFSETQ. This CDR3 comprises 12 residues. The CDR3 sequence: CASSSSGYEQYF.

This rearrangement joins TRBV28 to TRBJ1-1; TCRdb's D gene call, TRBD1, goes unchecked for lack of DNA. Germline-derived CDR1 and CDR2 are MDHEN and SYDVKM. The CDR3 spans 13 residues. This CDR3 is CASTITREGEAFF.